This TCR beta chain was recorded in a study of T cells in Graves' hyperthyroidism and ophthalmopathy. With V trimmed by 5 bases and J by 0 bases, 4 bases remained unmatched. The CDR3 has 15 amino acids. CDR1 MDHEN and CDR2 SYDVKM come from the germline V gene. Researchers took RNA transcripts and amplified the TCR beta CDR3 regions from them. Carried out on the TCR CDR3, a first-round RT-PCR used the HTBI primer set. TCRdb passed the multiplex PCR reads through MiXCR, listing each CDR3 protein once. The data hold about 290,000 distinct CDR3 sequences, with approximately 13% observed a single time. Ten or more counts support this clonotype.

This receptor was identified in a woman aged 40-49 years with Graves' hyperthyroidism. The gene calls are TRBV28 and TRBJ2-1; TRBD2 aligns across 7 bases. Sequenced: blood. The DNA of the CDR3 is TGTGCCAGCAGTCCACTAGCGAGCTCCTACAATGAGCAGTTCTTC. This gives the protein CASSPLASSYNEQFF.